A selection of T cell receptor beta chains follows, all from one sample in a study of T cell repertoires in cytomegalovirus infection. TCRdb reprocessed the reads via MiXCR and lists one record per CDR3 protein. The sample has 150,000 to 200,000 distinct CDR3 sequences; 28% are singletons. Source material: PBMCs. The source is a human donor in good health (CMV status not recorded). Some clones in this sample may be carry-over from other donors' samples. Both conserved end residues are part of each CDR3. The D gene is left open where the match is weak. Clone size is given for some rows only: seen once, a few or many times, or a class if the clone is expanded.

>TRBJ2-7|-|TRBV29-1|-
CSVEGGFGDEQYF
TGCAGCGTTGAGGGTGGGTTCGGGGACGAGCAGTACTTC
>TRBJ1-1|-|TRBV2|-
CASSVVEALVTEAFF
TGTGCCAGCAGTGTCGTGGAGGCACTCGTAACTGAAGCTTTCTTT
>TRBJ1-6|-|TRBV7-4|-
CACSLGTSGSPLHF
TGTGCCTGCAGCTTAGGCACCAGCGGTTCACCCCTCCACTTT
>TRBJ1-2|-|TRBV7-6|many
CASSLAGMRDYGYTF
TGTGCCAGCAGCTTAGCGGGGATGCGTGACTATGGCTACACCTTC
>TRBJ2-1|TRBD2|TRBV6-1|once
CARRPPGLAGRDEQFF
TGTGCCCGCAGGCCACCGGGACTAGCGGGCCGGGATGAGCAGTTCTTC
>TRBJ2-5|TRBD2|TRBV11-3|-
CASSNGLAERGETQYF
TGTGCCAGCAGCAACGGACTAGCGGAGAGGGGAGAGACCCAGTACTTC
>TRBJ1-4|-|TRBV2|-
CASSEIGPTNEKLFF
TGTGCCAGCAGTGAAATCGGGCCAACTAATGAAAAACTGTTTTTT
>TRBJ1-2|-|TRBV5-1|few
CASSLEQFYGYTF
TGCGCCAGCAGCTTGGAACAGTTCTATGGCTACACCTTC
>TRBJ1-2|TRBD1|TRBV5-4|-
CASSSPTGGLGYTF
TGTGCCAGCAGCTCGCCGACAGGGGGCCTTGGCTACACCTTC
>TRBJ1-1|-|TRBV7-2|many
CASSLTPSGSEAFF
TGTGCCAGCAGCTTAACCCCCTCCGGATCTGAAGCTTTCTTT
>TRBJ1-5|-|TRBV7-8|many
CASSATGNQPQHF
TGTGCCAGCAGCGCGACAGGCAATCAGCCCCAGCATTTT
>TRBJ2-1|-|TRBV7-9|-
CARLHVEQFF
TGTGCCAGGTTACATGTTGAGCAGTTCTTC
>TRBJ1-1|-|TRBV2|few
CASKDTVNTEAFF
TGTGCCAGTAAGGACACCGTGAACACTGAAGCTTTCTTT